This record concerns one T cell receptor beta chain sequence. What it binds is not known. Looked up from germline, CDR1 is SGHVS and CDR2 is FQNEAQ. Trimming stripped 2 bases from V and 6 bases from J, with 14 bases between. The CDR3 sequence is 14 residues long. Sequencing relied on a cDNA template that was reverse transcribed from extracted RNA. The repertoire was sequenced with immunoSEQ multiplex PCR; TCRdb's copy has only in-frame clones and lacks some. The sample records some 190,000 clones, approximately 67% being singletons. This record belongs to a study of CD8+ T cells in alopecia areata. Treatment noted: oral pan-JAK inhibitor, 5-10 mg twice daily. Study-level results: Against the mouse data, patients shared TCRs less clearly, possibly for HLA reasons.

The sequencing used CD4+ T cells sorted from blood, collected at week 49, from a patient treated with tofacitinib. This sequence joins TRBV7-8 and TRBJ2-7; D is possibly TRBD1 or TRBD2 (5 bases each). This TCR came from a human donor with alopecia areata. The CDR3 is CASSLPGHAAEQYF. CDR3 nucleotide sequence: TGTGCCAGCAGCTTACCGGGGCACGCTGCCGAGCAGTACTTC.